The 22 T cell receptor beta chains given below trace back to one sample, sequenced in a study of cytomegalovirus exposure and HLA in healthy donors. In the PCR, 60 Vbeta and 13 Jbeta primers were used. Clones were sequenced by immunoSEQ multiplex PCR, and TCRdb holds only the in-frame ones, with some missing. The data show around 150,000 clones, about 80% seen once. Source material: PBMCs. The receptor set was obtained from a male donor in good health and CMV-seronegative.

This clone occurred once. This rearrangement joins TRBV7-6 to TRBJ2-2, with D uncertain. CDR3 length: 13 amino acids. Trimming stripped 4 bases from V and 2 bases from J, with 5 bases between. CDR1 and CDR2 from the germline V gene are SGHVS and FNYEAQ. The CDR3 loop is CASSSINTGELFF. For the CDR3, the DNA is TGTGCCAGCAGCTCCATCAACACCGGGGAGCTGTTTTTT.

In the case of this clone: This same CDR3 is encoded by further DNA sequences in the sample. J is TRBJ2-5 and V is TRBV10-3; 7 positions agree with TRBD1. The ends lost 5 bases at V and 5 bases at J; junction bases unmatched: 5. The germline CDR1 and CDR2 sequences are ENHRY and SYGVKD. This CDR3 comprises 13 residues. CDR3 coding DNA: TGTGCCATCAGTCCTGGGGGACAGGAGACCCAGTACTTC. Translated: CAISPGGQETQYF.

The chain employs TRBV6-6 and TRBJ2-7; 7 nucleotides align to TRBD1. The CDR3 extends over 14 amino acids. In germline, CDR1 is MNHNY, CDR2 SVGAGI (reference sequence). With V trimmed by 6 bases and J by 1 base, 6 bases remained unmatched. For the CDR3, the DNA is TGTGCCAGCAGCTCCGGACAGGTATCCTACGAGCAGTACTTC. The encoded protein is CASSSGQVSYEQYF.

V usage is TRBV28 and J usage is TRBJ2-7; D might be TRBD1 (6 bases). V lost 6 bases to trimming and J lost 4 bases, with 16 bases between them. Germline CDR1 is MDHEN and CDR2 is SYDVKM. CDR3 length: 14 amino acids. The CDR3 DNA reads as TGTGCCAGCAGGAGAAACAGGGAAATATACGAGCAGTACTTC. It translates to CASRRNREIYEQYF.

V gene TRBV7-9 combines with J gene TRBJ2-3; D may be TRBD1 (5 bases). V was cut by 8 bases and J by 4 bases, with 22 bases left in between. The CDR3 is 16 residues long. Per germline, CDR1 SEHNR and CDR2 FQNEAQ (reference sequence). The CDR3 here is CASARTAGLRADTQYF. In DNA, the CDR3 is TGTGCCAGCGCTCGTACAGCAGGGCTCCGTGCAGATACGCAGTATTTT.

The CDR3 sequence: CASTGTGSMNTEAFF. Here the CDR3 DNA reads TGTGCCAGTACCGGGACAGGGTCGATGAACACTGAAGCTTTCTTT. The V gene is TRBV28, the J gene TRBJ1-1, with 9 bases aligning to TRBD1. Trimming at V came to 9 bases and at J to 0 bases, leaving 8 bases not matched to a gene. The CDR3 has 15 amino acids. The germline gives CDR1 MDHEN, CDR2 SYDVKM. Drawing the rest from reference TRBV28 and TRBJ1-1, the complete variable domain is DVKVTQSSRYLVKRTGEKVFLECVQDMDHENMFWYRQDPGLGLRLIYFSYDVKMKEKGDIPEGYSVSREKKERFSLILESASTNQTSMYLCASTGTGSMNTEAFFGQGTRLTVV.

The rearrangement uses TRBV30 and TRBJ1-6; D gene ambiguous. Germline CDR1 is GTSNPN and CDR2 is SVGIG (reference sequence). The V end lost 0 bases, the J end lost 10 bases, and 10 bases lay between the germline ends. The CDR3 spans 13 residues. CDR3 nucleotides: TGTGCCTGGAGTGTCTTAGGAGGATCACCCCTCCACTTT. Protein product: CAWSVLGGSPLHF. The whole variable domain, remainder taken from reference TRBV30 and TRBJ1-6, is SQTIHQWPATLVQPVGSPLSLECTVEGTSNPNLYWYRQAAGRGLQLLFYSVGIGQISSEVPQNLSASRPQDRQFILSSKKLLLSDSGFYLCAWSVLGGSPLHFGNGTRLTVT.

This chain connects TRBV19 to TRBJ2-7; no definite D call. Germline-derived CDR1 and CDR2 are LNHDA and SQIVND (reference sequence). This CDR3 is 15 amino acids long. V was pared by 4 bases and J by 0 bases, with 13 bases between. The CDR3 sequence: CASSRSYTGSYEQYF. CDR3 nucleotides: TGTGCCAGTAGTAGGAGCTATACGGGCTCCTACGAGCAGTACTTC.

This chain connects TRBV18 to TRBJ1-2; the D is unclear. The CDR3 contains 14 residues. From germline, CDR1 is KGHSH and CDR2 LQKENI. V lost 0 bases, J lost 2 bases, and 7 bases lay in between. CDR3 coding DNA: TGTGCCAGCTCACCACCAGCAGCGAACTATGGCTACACCTTC. It yields the protein CASSPPAANYGYTF.

This clone was recorded a few times. J is TRBJ1-5 and V is TRBV27; TRBD1 is a possible D gene (5 bases). CDR3 length: 14 amino acids. V was shortened by 2 bases and J by 7 bases, with 12 bases between the two germline ends. Germline V gene data show CDR1 as MNHEY and CDR2 as SMNVEV (reference sequence). The DNA of the CDR3 is TGTGCCAGCAGTTTAGAGGGGAGGGGACAGCCCCAGCATTTT. This translates into CASSLEGRGQPQHF.

This sequence joins TRBV6-5 and TRBJ1-6, with D unclear. V lost 5 bases and J 5 bases, leaving 10 bases between the germline ends. The CDR3 is made up of 14 amino acids. Germline V CDR1 and CDR2: MNHEY, SVGAGI. For the CDR3, the DNA is TGTGCCAGCAGTCCTCAGAGGGATAATTCACCCCTCCACTTT. It yields the protein CASSPQRDNSPLHF.

The chain carries TRBV5-4 and TRBJ1-1, with TRBD1 matching over 7 bases. The CDR3 runs 12 residues. V trimming: 4 bases; J trimming: 9 bases; junction bases outside the gene matches: 6. The germline CDR1 and CDR2 sequences are SGHNT and YYREEE (reference sequence). The CDR3 DNA reads as TGTGCCAGCAGCACATCACAGGGGCAAGCTTTCTTT. Protein: CASSTSQGQAFF.

The chain combines TRBV30 with TRBJ1-5; D gene uncertain. Germline V gene lookup returns CDR1 GTSNPN and CDR2 SVGIG (reference sequence). Trimming shortened V by 7 bases and J by 3 bases, and 13 bases separated the two germline ends. This CDR3 spans 13 amino acids. CDR3 loop: CALTIGSNQPQHF. The CDR3 coding sequence is TGTGCCTTGACTATAGGATCCAATCAGCCCCAGCATTTT.

The J gene is TRBJ1-2, the V gene TRBV7-2; perhaps TRBD1 as D (5 bases). V dropped 4 bases and J dropped 8 bases, with 14 bases sitting between them. The V gene's germline CDR1 is SGHTA and CDR2 FQGNSA. This CDR3 is built from 13 residues. CDR3 in DNA: TGTGCCAGCAGCTCAGCCGGGACTCTAGGCTACACCTTC. It is translated as CASSSAGTLGYTF.

In DNA form, the CDR3 reads TGCGCCAGCAGCTTGTCGACTAGCGGGGGATCAGATACGCAGTATTTT. It yields the protein CASSLSTSGGSDTQYF. This chain uses TRBV5-1 with TRBJ2-3, with 12 positions matching TRBD2. The CDR3 runs 16 residues. Per the germline V gene, CDR1 is SGHRS and CDR2 is YFSETQ. V dropped 1 base and J dropped 4; count of bases not matched to a gene: 4.

This clone appeared once. The chain recombines TRBV13 with TRBJ2-7, with D maybe TRBD1 (6 bases). CDR1 and CDR2 from the germline V gene are PRHDT and FYEKMQ (reference sequence). The CDR3 extends over 14 amino acids. Trimming stripped 5 bases from V and 1 base from J, with 12 bases between. The CDR3 coding sequence is TGTGCCAGCAGCCCAAGGGACATTTCCTACGAGCAGTACTTC. It is translated as CASSPRDISYEQYF.

The chain couples TRBV30 to TRBJ1-3; D not certain. The CDR3 runs to 15 residues. Germline CDR1 reads GTSNPN; CDR2 reads SVGIG (reference sequence). Trimming cost V 1 base and J 0 bases, with 10 bases left between them. The CDR3 sequence: CAWSGGGSSGNTIYF. The CDR3, as DNA: TGTGCCTGGAGTGGAGGAGGGAGCTCTGGAAACACCATATATTTT.

V and J are TRBV6-6 and TRBJ1-5; 7 positions match TRBD1. In germline, CDR1 is MNHNY, CDR2 SVGAGI (reference sequence). J lost 4 bases, V lost 7 bases, and 10 bases had no gene match. This CDR3 has 15 amino acids. CDR3 amino acids: CASTPKGAANQPQHF. CDR3 sequence (DNA): TGTGCCAGCACCCCAAAGGGGGCAGCTAATCAGCCCCAGCATTTT.

The V gene is TRBV25-1, the J gene TRBJ1-5; a possible D gene is TRBD1 (6 bases). V was pared by 2 bases and J by 7 bases, with 12 bases between. CDR1 is MGHDK, CDR2 SYGVNS, per germline. This CDR3 is built from 14 residues. The CDR3 is CASSEGSGAQPQHF. CDR3 coding DNA: TGTGCCAGCAGTGAAGGGTCAGGGGCACAGCCCCAGCATTTT.

The chain employs TRBV21-1 and TRBJ2-7; the table gives TRBD1 as D, unverified against the DNA. TRBV21-1 is reported as a pseudogene. The CDR3 has 13 amino acids. The CDR3 spells CASSTGGSYEQYF. The CDR3 region has the DNA TGTGCCAGCAGCACAGGGGGCTCCTACGAGCAGTACTTC.

This clone occurred a few times. This chain uses TRBV5-1 with TRBJ2-1, with D maybe TRBD1 (6 bases). The V and J ends lost 0 bases and 6 bases respectively, with 13 bases between them. CDR1 SGHRS and CDR2 YFSETQ come from the germline V gene. CDR3 size: 15 residues. For the CDR3, the DNA is TGCGCCAGCAGCTTGGAGGGACAATCCGGCAATGAGCAGTTCTTC. Protein product: CASSLEGQSGNEQFF.

The rearrangement joins TRBV2 to TRBJ1-2; D unclear. Per the germline V gene, CDR1 is SNHLY and CDR2 is FYNNEI. V lost 5 bases, J lost 4 bases, and 11 bases lay in between. CDR3 size: 13 residues. DNA for the CDR3: TGTGCCAGCAGTCGTGACAATGCCTATGGCTACACCTTC. It is translated as CASSRDNAYGYTF.